Below are 5 T cell receptor beta chains sequenced from a single sample in a study of cytomegalovirus exposure and HLA in healthy donors. 13 Jbeta primers and 60 Vbeta primers were used for the PCR. Clones were sequenced by immunoSEQ multiplex PCR, and TCRdb holds only the in-frame ones, with some missing. The table shows around 63,000 clones, with approximately 80% occurring only once. The specimen sequenced was PBMCs. These receptors came from a woman in her twenties or thirties in good health and CMV-seronegative.

V usage is TRBV5-1 and J usage is TRBJ1-1; D not resolved. The CDR3 loop spans 13 amino acids. V was trimmed by 2 bases and J by 7 bases, leaving 12 bases between them. Germline loops: CDR1 SGHRS, CDR2 YFSETQ. CDR3 amino acids: CASSFIRGYEAFF. CDR3 coding DNA: TGCGCCAGCAGCTTCATACGGGGTTATGAAGCTTTCTTT.

This clone was counted between two and nine times. The same CDR3 can be traced to other DNA sequences in this sample. V usage is TRBV7-2 and J usage is TRBJ1-1; 9 bases map to TRBD1. The V and J ends lost 2 bases and 1 base, in that order; junction bases with no gene match: 2. Germline CDR1 SGHTA, CDR2 FQGNSA. The CDR3 consists of 15 residues. The CDR3 sequence is CASSLRGQGNTEAFF. In DNA form, the CDR3 reads TGTGCCAGCAGCTTACGGGGACAGGGGAACACTGAAGCTTTCTTT.

V gene TRBV30 combines with J gene TRBJ2-7; possible D gene TRBD2, 5 bases. The CDR3 spans 13 residues. V was clipped by 5 bases and J by 7 bases, with 18 bases between them. The germline V gene has CDR1 GTSNPN and CDR2 SVGIG (reference sequence). DNA of the CDR3: TGTGCCTGGGCTCAGACTACGAGTGGAGAGCAGTACTTC. Amino acid sequence: CAWAQTTSGEQYF.

V is TRBV5-1 and J is TRBJ1-1, with TRBD1 matching 8 bases. CDR3 length: 15 amino acids. V trimming: 4 bases; J trimming: 1 base; junction bases outside the gene matches: 6. Germline lookup yields CDR1 SGHRS and CDR2 YFSETQ. The CDR3 DNA is TGCGCCAGCAGCCTAATGACAGGGGCGAACACTGAAGCTTTCTTT. It encodes CASSLMTGANTEAFF. The full variable domain, rest sourced from reference TRBV5-1 and TRBJ1-1, is KAGVTQTPRYLIKTRGQQVTLSCSPISGHRSVSWYQQTPGQGLQFLFEYFSETQRNKGNFPGRFSGRQFSNSRSEMNVSTLELGDSALYLCASSLMTGANTEAFFGQGTRLTVV.

This rearrangement joins TRBV9 to TRBJ2-2; 7 nucleotides agree with TRBD2. The junction had 7 bases not matched to a gene; V was cut back by 4 bases and J by 1 base. Germline V lookup: CDR1 SGDLS, CDR2 YYNGEE. The CDR3 loop spans 16 amino acids. CDR3 sequence: CASSPGTTQNTGELFF. Here the CDR3 DNA reads TGTGCCAGCAGCCCCGGGACTACGCAGAACACCGGGGAGCTGTTTTTT.